A selection of T cell receptor beta chains follows, all from one sample in a study of early T cells in non-severe SARS-CoV-2 infection. TCRdb re-derived calls from the 5' RACE reads in MiXCR, one entry per CDR3 protein. Of 45,000 to 55,000 distinct CDR3 sequences listed, 7% to 8% are singletons. Sequencing used whole blood. These receptors were taken from an adult who was a healthcare worker with PCR-confirmed SARS-CoV-2 infection or an uninfected control (not recorded which). Each CDR3 is given without its conserved first and last residue. D genes are given only for firm matches.

NA | TRBV4-2 | ASSQVSDLNNEQF
NA | TRBV12-3/TRBV12-4 | ASRLNTEAF
NA | TRBV3-1 | ASSQAGINEQF
TRBD2 | TRBV6-5 | ASSLRPIKLAGGYEQF
NA | TRBV28 | ASSPPSTSYEQY
TRBD1 | TRBV18 | ASSARQGMNGYT
NA | TRBV4-2 | ASSQDRLTGELF
NA | TRBV28 | ASSFKGLLAKNIQY
NA | TRBV21-1 | ASSNRDRCPSADEQF
TRBD1 | TRBV11-2 | ASSFPGQGSTNTGELF
TRBD2 | TRBV29-1 | SVGLAWETQY
TRBD1 | TRBV30 | AWSSRTGGLEKLF
TRBD1 | TRBV7-6 | ASSSAGTENTGELF
NA | TRBV6-1 | ASSVDPSGTEAF
TRBD1 | TRBV27 | ASSARTGQYNEQF
NA | TRBV24-1 | ATSDSSRGSGANVLT
NA | TRBV11-3 | ASSLVTPLLNSPLH
NA | TRBV28 | ASGPIQPQH
NA | TRBV28 | ASSPPGRSGKAKNIQY
NA | TRBV9 | ASSTGYSRETQY
TRBD1 | TRBV7-6 | ASSNQPGTVSTDTQY
TRBD2 | TRBV6-2/TRBV6-3 | ASSPRTSVDTGELF
NA | TRBV29-1 | SARIEMNTEAF
TRBD1 | TRBV6-2/TRBV6-3 | ASRCGQGFGSPLH
TRBD1 | TRBV20-1 | SASPFQGAGNTIY
NA | TRBV9 | ASSVVSGELF
NA | TRBV7-2 | ASSLIVPGELF
TRBD1 | TRBV5-4 | ASSPGQGTDTQY
TRBD1 | TRBV19 | ASSPRTGSDQPQH
TRBD2 | TRBV5-1 | ASSSTSGITDTQY
NA | TRBV18 | ASSPGGTGQF
NA | TRBV7-8 | ASSLVVRETNYGYT
TRBD2 | TRBV12-3/TRBV12-4 | ASSSQPGLAGARTDTQY
NA | TRBV20-1 | SVRTATRLEQY
TRBD1 | TRBV7-9 | ASSRDRGNNEQF
NA | TRBV27 | ASSRQAKTNRNYGYT
NA | TRBV11-2 | ASSFGFRTYEQY
NA | TRBV4-1 | ASSRGTRNTGELF
NA | TRBV28 | ASTGGKETQY
NA | TRBV2 | ASRPNGASNQPQH
TRBD2 | TRBV5-5 | ASSLVLAGSTDTQY
TRBD2 | TRBV5-4 | ASSFGTSDYNEQF
NA | TRBV6-6 | ASSQKGIKPQH